The TCR beta chain under discussion was sequenced for a study of blood T cell repertoires in COVID-19. About the study: Sites in the United States, Italy and Spain provided acute and convalescent COVID-19 samples.

Source study methods: Amplifying reference gene primers gave estimates of nucleated cell counts. Clones were sequenced by immunoSEQ multiplex PCR, and TCRdb holds only the in-frame ones, with some missing. V, J and clone size derive from that table, while D and trimming were established from the DNA sequence. Seen here are fewer than 85,000 clones, roughly four fifths observed once, and the top ten hold just over 20%. This receptor was taken from a human donor in a cohort sampled during active COVID-19. Sequencing was performed on peripheral blood.

Here the CDR3 reads CASSPTRGNYGYTF. The DNA of the CDR3 is TGTGCCAGCTCACCAACCAGGGGGAACTATGGCTACACCTTC. The rearrangement uses TRBV18 and TRBJ1-2; 7 nucleotides agree with TRBD1. CDR1 is KGHSH and CDR2 is LQKENI in the germline V gene. There are 14 residues in the CDR3. Losses at the gene ends were 2 bases for V and 2 bases for J; bases not matched to a gene: 2.